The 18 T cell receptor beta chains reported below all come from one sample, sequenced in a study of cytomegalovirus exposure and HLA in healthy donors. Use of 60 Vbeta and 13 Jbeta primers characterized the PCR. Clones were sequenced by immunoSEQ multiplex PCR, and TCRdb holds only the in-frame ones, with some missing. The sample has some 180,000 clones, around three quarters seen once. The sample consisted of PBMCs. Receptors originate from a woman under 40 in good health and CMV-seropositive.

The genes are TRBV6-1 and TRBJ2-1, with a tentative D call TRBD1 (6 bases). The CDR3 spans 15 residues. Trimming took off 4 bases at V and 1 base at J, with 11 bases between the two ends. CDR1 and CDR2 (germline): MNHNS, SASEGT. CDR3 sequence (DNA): TGTGCCAGCAGTGGAGACCAGGGGTCCTACAATGAGCAGTTCTTC. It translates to CASSGDQGSYNEQFF.

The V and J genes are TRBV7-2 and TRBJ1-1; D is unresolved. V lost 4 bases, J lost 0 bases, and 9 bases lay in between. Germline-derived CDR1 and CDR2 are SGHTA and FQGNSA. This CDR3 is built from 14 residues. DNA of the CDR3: TGTGCCAGCAGCTACCAACAGATGAACACTGAAGCTTTCTTT. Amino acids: CASSYQQMNTEAFF.

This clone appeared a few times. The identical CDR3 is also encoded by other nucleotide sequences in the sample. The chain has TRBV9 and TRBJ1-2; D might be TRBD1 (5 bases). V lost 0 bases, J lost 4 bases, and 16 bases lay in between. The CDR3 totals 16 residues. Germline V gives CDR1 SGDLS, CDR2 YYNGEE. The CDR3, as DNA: TGTGCCAGCAGCGTAGCTCCAGGGTGGGGTTTCTATGGCTACACCTTC. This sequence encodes CASSVAPGWGFYGYTF.

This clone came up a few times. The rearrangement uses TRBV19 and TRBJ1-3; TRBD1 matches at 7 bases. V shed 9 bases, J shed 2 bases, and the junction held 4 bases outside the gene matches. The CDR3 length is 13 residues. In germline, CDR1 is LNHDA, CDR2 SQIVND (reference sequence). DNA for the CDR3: TGTGCCAGCGAACAGGGGACTGGAAACACCATATATTTT. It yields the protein CASEQGTGNTIYF.

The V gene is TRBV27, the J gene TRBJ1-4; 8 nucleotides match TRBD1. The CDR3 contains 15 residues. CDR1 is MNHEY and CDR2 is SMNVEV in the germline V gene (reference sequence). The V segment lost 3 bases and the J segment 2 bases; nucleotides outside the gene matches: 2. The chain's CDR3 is CASSFHRGTNEKLFF. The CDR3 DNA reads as TGTGCCAGCAGTTTCCACAGGGGGACTAATGAAAAACTGTTTTTT. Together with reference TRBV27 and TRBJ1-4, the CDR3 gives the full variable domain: EAQVTQNPRYLITVTGKKLTVTCSQNMNHEYMSWYRQDPGLGLRQIYYSMNVEVTDKGDVPEGYKVSRKEKRNFPLILESPSPNQTSLYFCASSFHRGTNEKLFFGSGTQLSVL.

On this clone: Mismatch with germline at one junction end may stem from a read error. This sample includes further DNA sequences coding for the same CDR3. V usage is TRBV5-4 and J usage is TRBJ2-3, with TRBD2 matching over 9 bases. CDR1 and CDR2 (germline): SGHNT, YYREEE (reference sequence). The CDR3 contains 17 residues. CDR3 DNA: TGTGCCAGCAGCTTGTATCGGGGCGGGGGGGCCACAGATACGCAATATTTT. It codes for CASSLYRGGGATDTQYF.

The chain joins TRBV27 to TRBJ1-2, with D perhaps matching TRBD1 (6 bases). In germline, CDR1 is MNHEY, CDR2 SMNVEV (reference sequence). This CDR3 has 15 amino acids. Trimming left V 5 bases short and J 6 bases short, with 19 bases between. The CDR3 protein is CASSLQGSLHHGYTF. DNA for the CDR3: TGTGCCAGCAGTCTACAGGGTTCCCTCCACCATGGCTACACCTTC.

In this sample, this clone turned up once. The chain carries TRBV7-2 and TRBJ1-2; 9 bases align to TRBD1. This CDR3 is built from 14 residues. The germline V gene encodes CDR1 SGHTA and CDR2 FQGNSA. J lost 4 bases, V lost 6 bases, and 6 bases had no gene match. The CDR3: CASSPGDRVYGYTF. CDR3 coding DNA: TGTGCCAGCAGTCCCGGGGACAGGGTCTATGGCTACACCTTC.

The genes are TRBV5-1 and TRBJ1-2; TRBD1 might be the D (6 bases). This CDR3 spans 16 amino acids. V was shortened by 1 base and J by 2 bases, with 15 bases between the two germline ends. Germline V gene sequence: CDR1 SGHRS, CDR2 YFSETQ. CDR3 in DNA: TGCGCCAGCAGCTTGCACCCACAGGGAGCGAACTATGGCTACACCTTC. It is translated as CASSLHPQGANYGYTF.

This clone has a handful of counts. The CDR3 nucleotides are TGTGCCAGCAGCCGGGGGACGGCTGGGGCCAACGTCCTGACTTTC. It yields the protein CASSRGTAGANVLTF. This chain links TRBV5-4 with TRBJ2-6, with D possibly matching TRBD2 (6 bases). The CDR3 spans 15 residues. Germline-derived CDR1 and CDR2 are SGHNT and YYREEE (reference sequence). V was trimmed by 4 bases and J by 2 bases, leaving 10 bases between them.

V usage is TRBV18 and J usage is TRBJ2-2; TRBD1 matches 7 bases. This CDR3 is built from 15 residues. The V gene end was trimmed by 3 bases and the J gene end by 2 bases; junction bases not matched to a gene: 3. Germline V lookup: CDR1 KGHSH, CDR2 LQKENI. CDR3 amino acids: CASSPTGYNTGELFF. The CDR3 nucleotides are TGTGCCAGCTCACCGACAGGGTACAACACCGGGGAGCTGTTTTTT.

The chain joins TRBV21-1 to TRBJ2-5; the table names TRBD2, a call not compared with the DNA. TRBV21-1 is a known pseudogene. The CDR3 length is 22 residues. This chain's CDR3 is CASSKGSVRVTPVVLNQETQYF. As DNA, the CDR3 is TGTGCCAGCAGCAAAGGATCCGTCCGGGTCACGCCCGTGGTTTTAAATCAAGAGACCCAGTACTTC.

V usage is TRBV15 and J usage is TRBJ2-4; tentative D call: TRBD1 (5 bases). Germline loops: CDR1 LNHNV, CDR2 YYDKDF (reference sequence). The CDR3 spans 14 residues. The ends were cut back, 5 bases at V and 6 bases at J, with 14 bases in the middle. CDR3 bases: TGTGCCACCAGCGGTCACAGGAATCCAAACATTCAGTACTTC. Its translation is CATSGHRNPNIQYF.

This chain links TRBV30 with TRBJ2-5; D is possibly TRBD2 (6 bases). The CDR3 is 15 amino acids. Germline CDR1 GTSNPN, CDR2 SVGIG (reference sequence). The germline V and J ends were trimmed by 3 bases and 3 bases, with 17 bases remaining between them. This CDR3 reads CAWRTAASVKETQYF. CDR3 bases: TGTGCCTGGAGAACGGCGGCTAGCGTCAAAGAGACCCAGTACTTC.

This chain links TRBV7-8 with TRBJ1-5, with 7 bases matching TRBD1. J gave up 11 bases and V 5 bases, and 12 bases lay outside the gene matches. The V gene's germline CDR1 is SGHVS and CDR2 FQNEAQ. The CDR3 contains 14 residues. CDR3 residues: CASSERPRDRAQHF. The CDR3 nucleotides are TGTGCCAGCAGCGAAAGACCGCGCGACAGGGCCCAGCATTTT. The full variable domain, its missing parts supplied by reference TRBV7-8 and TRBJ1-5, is GAGVSQSPRYKVAKRGQDVALRCDPISGHVSLFWYQQALGQGPEFLTYFQNEAQLDKSGLPSDRFFAERPEGSVSTLKIQRTQQEDSAVYLCASSERPRDRAQHFGDGTRLSIL.

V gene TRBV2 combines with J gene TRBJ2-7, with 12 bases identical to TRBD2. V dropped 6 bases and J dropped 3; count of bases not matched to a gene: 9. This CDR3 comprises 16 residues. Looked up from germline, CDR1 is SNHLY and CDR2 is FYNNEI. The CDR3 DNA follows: TGTGCCAGCAGCCCGGGACTAGCGGGTAATGGCTACGAGCAGTACTTC. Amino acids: CASSPGLAGNGYEQYF.

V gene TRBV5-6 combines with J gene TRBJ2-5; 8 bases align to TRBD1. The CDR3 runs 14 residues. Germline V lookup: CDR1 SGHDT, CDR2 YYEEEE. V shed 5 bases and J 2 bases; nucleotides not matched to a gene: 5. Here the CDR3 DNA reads TGTGCCAGCAGGAACCAGGGGGCTCAAGAGACCCAGTACTTC. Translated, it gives CASRNQGAQETQYF.

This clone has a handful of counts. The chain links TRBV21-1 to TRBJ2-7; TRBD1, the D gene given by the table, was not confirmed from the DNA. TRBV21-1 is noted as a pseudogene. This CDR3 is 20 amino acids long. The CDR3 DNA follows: TGTGCCAGCAGCAATTCTCCGAGGTTTTTTTTGGACAGGGAGGACTACGAGCAGTACTTC. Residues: CASSNSPRFFLDREDYEQYF.